The 20 T cell receptor beta chains reported below all come from one sample, sequenced in a study of beta chain features in type 1 diabetes. Sequencing targeted expressed TCRB transcripts, as all isolated RNA had been reverse transcribed. The repertoire was sequenced with immunoSEQ multiplex PCR; TCRdb's copy has only in-frame clones and lacks some. This sample yields under 300,000 clones, of which approximately 8.1% are seen a single time; 0.9% to 1.2% belongs to the top ten. Sequences were obtained from central memory CD4+ T cells from blood. These receptors were collected from a woman in her late teens or twenties in good health.

This clone was observed at least ten times. J is TRBJ2-7 and V is TRBV28; tentative D call: TRBD1 (6 bases). CDR1 and CDR2 (germline): MDHEN, SYDVKM. V was cut by 3 bases and J by 5 bases, with 14 bases left in between. CDR3 length: 14 residues. CDR3 sequence reads: CASSLPNYRDEQYF. The DNA for the CDR3 is TGTGCCAGCAGTTTGCCTAACTACAGGGACGAGCAGTACTTC.

There are a few counts of this clone. The gene calls are TRBV5-6 and TRBJ2-5; tentative D call: TRBD1 (6 bases). Between the trimmed V and J ends, which lost 4 bases and 1 base, there was a span of 11 bases. CDR1 is SGHDT and CDR2 is YYEEEE in the germline V gene. The CDR3 has 14 residues. The CDR3 DNA reads TGTGCCAGCAGCGAGGGACACTTCCAAGAGACCCAGTACTTC. Translated, it gives CASSEGHFQETQYF.

This clone was seen at least ten times. This sequence joins TRBV18 and TRBJ2-6; unclear D gene. The V gene lost 3 bases and the J gene lost 0 bases, with 6 bases spanning the gap. The CDR3 is 15 amino acids. From germline, CDR1 is KGHSH and CDR2 LQKENI. The CDR3, as DNA: TGTGCCAGCTCACCGTCGAGCTCTGGGGCCAACGTCCTGACTTTC. Encoded protein: CASSPSSSGANVLTF. Looking up the rest from reference TRBV18 and TRBJ2-6 gives the full variable domain: NAGVMQNPRHLVRRRGQEARLRCSPMKGHSHVYWYRQLPEEGLKFMVYLQKENIIDESGMPKERFSAEFPKEGPSILRIQQVVRGDSAAYFCASSPSSSGANVLTFGAGSRLTVL.

The chain has TRBV19 and TRBJ2-1; 7 positions match TRBD2. The V gene's germline CDR1 is LNHDA and CDR2 SQIVND (reference sequence). The CDR3 is 14 residues long. The V segment lost 3 bases and the J segment 9 bases; nucleotides outside the gene matches: 8. The CDR3 spells CASSMLGGSGEQFF. CDR3 bases: TGTGCCAGTAGTATGTTGGGCGGGAGCGGTGAGCAGTTCTTC.

The V call is TRBV6-5, the J call TRBJ2-7; 11 nucleotides line up with TRBD1. This CDR3 contains 15 residues. Looked up from germline, CDR1 is MNHEY and CDR2 is SVGAGI. Trimming cost V 8 bases and J 3 bases; bases outside gene matches: 9. Written as DNA, the CDR3 is TGTGCCAGCCGCTGGGGGACAGGGGGAATCTACGAGCAGTACTTC. As protein: CASRWGTGGIYEQYF.

V is TRBV5-5 and J is TRBJ1-6; D may be TRBD1 (5 bases). CDR1 and CDR2 (germline): SGHKS, YYEKEE (reference sequence). This CDR3 spans 15 amino acids. The ends were cut back, 6 bases at V and 10 bases at J, with 20 bases in the middle. The CDR3, as DNA: TGTGCCAGCACCTTCCGACTGGGGGGTTACTCACCCCTCCACTTT. Translating it yields CASTFRLGGYSPLHF.

At least ten counts were recorded for this clone. The chain joins TRBV4-2 to TRBJ2-1; D ambiguous. The CDR3 runs to 13 residues. Germline lookup yields CDR1 LGHNA and CDR2 YNFKEQ. Trimming removed 1 base at V and 8 bases at J, with 9 bases between. DNA of the CDR3: TGTGCCAGCAGCCAAGGAGGATCTCATGAGCAGTTCTTC. This gives the protein CASSQGGSHEQFF.

This clone was seen a few times. This chain uses TRBV28 with TRBJ2-7; tentative D call: TRBD1 (6 bases). Germline V gene lookup returns CDR1 MDHEN and CDR2 SYDVKM. The CDR3 is 14 residues long. With 6 bases removed from V and 1 base from J, the gap between germline ends came to 13 bases. CDR3 nucleotides: TGTGCCAGCAGCCAAGACAGGTTTTCCTACGAGCAGTACGTC. As protein: CASSQDRFSYEQYV.

This rearrangement joins TRBV29-1 to TRBJ1-5; 7 positions match TRBD1. V was pared by 4 bases and J by 0 bases, with 9 bases of the junction left unmatched. The CDR3 is 16 residues long. The germline V gene has CDR1 SQVTM and CDR2 ANQGSEA. Here the CDR3 DNA reads TGCAGCGTTGGCCTTTTGGGGACAGATAGCAATCAGCCCCAGCATTTT. Translated, it gives CSVGLLGTDSNQPQHF.

The rearrangement joins TRBV6-5 to TRBJ2-5, with D tentatively TRBD1 or TRBD2 (6 bases each). The ends were cut back, 6 bases at V and 4 bases at J, with 15 bases in the middle. Germline V CDR1 and CDR2: MNHEY, SVGAGI. This CDR3 has 14 residues. CDR3 nucleotide sequence: TGTGCCAGCAGCCGGGGCCCGGGGGCAGAGACCCAGTACTTC. It is translated as CASSRGPGAETQYF.

This clone was recorded a few times. This rearrangement joins TRBV5-4 to TRBJ2-7; TRBD1 is a possible D gene (5 bases). Trimming stripped 4 bases from V and 3 bases from J, with 11 bases between. CDR1 SGHNT and CDR2 YYREEE come from the germline V gene (reference sequence). The CDR3 runs to 13 residues. CDR3 DNA: TGTGCCAGCAGCCACAAAGACAGCTACGAGCAGTACGTC. It specifies CASSHKDSYEQYV.

The rearrangement joins TRBV7-2 to TRBJ1-2; 10 nucleotides line up with TRBD1. Germline V CDR1 and CDR2: SGHTA, FQGNSA. V lost 1 base to trimming and J lost 1 base; unmatched junction nucleotides: 6. The CDR3 spans 17 residues. The CDR3 region is CASSLGGQGGFNYGYTF. The CDR3 DNA reads TGTGCCAGCAGCTTAGGTGGACAGGGGGGCTTTAACTATGGCTACACCTTC. The whole variable domain, filled in from reference TRBV7-2 and TRBJ1-2, reads GAGVSQSPSNKVTEKGKDVELRCDPISGHTALYWYRQSLGQGLEFLIYFQGNSAPDKSGLPSDRFSAERTGGSVSTLTIQRTQQEDSAVYLCASSLGGQGGFNYGYTFGSGTRLTVV.

With respect to this clone: Other DNA sequences of this sample code for an identical CDR3. V and J are TRBV4-3 and TRBJ2-3; D is undetermined. Trimming stripped 4 bases from V and 0 bases from J, with 14 bases between. The germline gives CDR1 LGHNA, CDR2 YSLEER. The CDR3 has 16 residues. The CDR3 reads CASSPYPGSSTDTQYF. In DNA form, the CDR3 reads TGCGCCAGCAGCCCGTACCCCGGTTCTAGCACAGATACGCAGTATTTT.

This clone was counted between two and nine times. This rearrangement joins TRBV7-3 to TRBJ1-2; 8 positions agree with TRBD1. The CDR3 has 16 amino acids. Trimming at V came to 6 bases and at J to 2 bases, leaving 11 bases not matched to a gene. CDR1 is SGHTA and CDR2 is FQGTGA in the germline V gene. CDR3 DNA sequence: TGTGCCAGCAGTAAAGCCGGGACAGGTCTCAACTATGGCTACACCTTC. It is translated as CASSKAGTGLNYGYTF.

This chain joins TRBV6-6 and TRBJ2-1; the match to TRBD2 covers 14 bases. Germline V gene sequence: CDR1 MNHNY, CDR2 SVGAGI (reference sequence). This CDR3 has 15 amino acids. Trimming cost V 5 bases and J 7 bases; bases outside gene matches: 4. CDR3 nucleotides: TGTGCCAGCAGTCACGGGACTAGCGGGGGTAATGAGCAGTTCTTC. It translates to CASSHGTSGGNEQFF.

This clone was seen a handful of times. V usage is TRBV2 and J usage is TRBJ2-6, with D maybe TRBD1 (6 bases). Trimming shortened V by 4 bases and J by 2 bases, and 9 bases separated the two germline ends. CDR1 is SNHLY and CDR2 is FYNNEI in the germline V gene. This CDR3 contains 15 residues. The CDR3 nucleotides read TGTGCCAGCAGTGTAGCAGGGGCTGGGGCCAACGTCCTGACTTTC. It specifies CASSVAGAGANVLTF.

The chain combines TRBV10-3 with TRBJ2-3; D call uncertain. Trimming shortened V by 2 bases and J by 5 bases, and 2 bases separated the two germline ends. This CDR3 is 11 amino acids long. Germline V gene sequence: CDR1 ENHRY, CDR2 SYGVKD. CDR3 region: CAISEVDTQYF. CDR3 nucleotide sequence: TGTGCCATCAGTGAGGTAGATACGCAGTATTTT.

The chain carries TRBV30 and TRBJ2-7; 8 bases map to TRBD1. J lost 2 bases, V lost 3 bases, and 18 bases had no gene match. The CDR3 extends over 18 amino acids. Germline assignment: CDR1 GTSNPN and CDR2 SVGIG (reference sequence). CDR3 residues: CAWRGAGIRQGAPYEQYF. Written as DNA, the CDR3 is TGTGCCTGGAGAGGGGCGGGCATCCGGCAGGGGGCCCCCTACGAGCAGTACTTC.

This clone was recorded a few times. The chain has TRBV2 and TRBJ1-6; D gene unclear. Trimming left V 10 bases short and J 9 bases short, with 16 bases between. This CDR3 is 13 amino acids long. Germline CDR1 and CDR2: SNHLY and FYNNEI. The CDR3, as DNA: TGTGCCACCGCACTGGACGCCGGTTCACCCCTCCACTTT. Protein: CATALDAGSPLHF.

The V call is TRBV10-3, the J call TRBJ2-7, with 7 nucleotides matching TRBD1. Germline V gene data show CDR1 as ENHRY and CDR2 as SYGVKD. This CDR3 has 14 amino acids. The ends lost 3 bases at V and 2 bases at J; junction bases unmatched: 4. Written as DNA, the CDR3 is TGTGCCATCAGTGAAGACAGGGTTACCTACGAGCAGTACGTC. Its protein product is CAISEDRVTYEQYV.